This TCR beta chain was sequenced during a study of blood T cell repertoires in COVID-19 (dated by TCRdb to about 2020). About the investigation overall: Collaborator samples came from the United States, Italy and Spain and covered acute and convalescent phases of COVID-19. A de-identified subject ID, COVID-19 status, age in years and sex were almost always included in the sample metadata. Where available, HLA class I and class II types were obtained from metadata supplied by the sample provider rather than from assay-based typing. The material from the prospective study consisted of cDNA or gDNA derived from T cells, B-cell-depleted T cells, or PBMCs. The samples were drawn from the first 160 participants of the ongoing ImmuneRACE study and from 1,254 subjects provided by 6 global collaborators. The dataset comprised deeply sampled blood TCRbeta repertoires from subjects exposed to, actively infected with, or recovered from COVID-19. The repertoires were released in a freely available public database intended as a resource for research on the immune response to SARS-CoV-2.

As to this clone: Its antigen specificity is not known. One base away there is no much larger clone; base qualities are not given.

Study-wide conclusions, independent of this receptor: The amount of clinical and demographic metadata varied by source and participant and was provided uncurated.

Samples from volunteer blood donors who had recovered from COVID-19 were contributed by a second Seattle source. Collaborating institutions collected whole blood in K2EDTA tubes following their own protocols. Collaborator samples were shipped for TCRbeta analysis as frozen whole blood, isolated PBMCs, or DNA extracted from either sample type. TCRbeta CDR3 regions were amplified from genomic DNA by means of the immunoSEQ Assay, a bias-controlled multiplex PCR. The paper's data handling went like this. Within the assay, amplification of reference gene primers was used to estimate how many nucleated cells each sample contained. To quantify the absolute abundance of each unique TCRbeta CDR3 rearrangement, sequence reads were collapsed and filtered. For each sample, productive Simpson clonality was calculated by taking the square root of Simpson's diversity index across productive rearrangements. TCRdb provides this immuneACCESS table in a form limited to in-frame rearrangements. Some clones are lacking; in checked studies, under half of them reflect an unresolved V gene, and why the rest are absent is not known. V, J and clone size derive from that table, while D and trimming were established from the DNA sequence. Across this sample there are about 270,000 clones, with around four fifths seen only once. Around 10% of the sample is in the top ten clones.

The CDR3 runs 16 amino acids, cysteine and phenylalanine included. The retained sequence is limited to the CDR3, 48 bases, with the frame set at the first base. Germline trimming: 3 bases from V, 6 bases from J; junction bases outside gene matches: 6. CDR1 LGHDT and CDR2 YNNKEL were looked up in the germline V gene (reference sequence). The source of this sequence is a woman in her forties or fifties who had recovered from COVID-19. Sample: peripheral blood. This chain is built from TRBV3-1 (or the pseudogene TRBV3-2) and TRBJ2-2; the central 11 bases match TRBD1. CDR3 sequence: CASSHPGQGASGELFF. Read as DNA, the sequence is TGTGCCAGCAGCCACCCCGGACAGGGGGCATCCGGGGAGCTGTTTTTT.